Following are 20 T cell receptor beta chains from one sample sequenced in a study of T cells in Graves' hyperthyroidism and ophthalmopathy. Researchers took RNA transcripts and amplified the TCR beta CDR3 regions from them. The study used the HTBI primer set for a first-round RT-PCR of the TCR CDR3. Via MiXCR, TCRdb re-called the multiplex PCR reads, giving one row per CDR3 protein. Of over 450,000 distinct CDR3 sequences listed, roughly a sixth are singletons. The sequencing input was blood. Receptor source: a woman in her late teens or twenties with Graves' ophthalmopathy.

This clonotype occurred many times. V usage is TRBV7-2 and J usage is TRBJ2-7, with D possibly being TRBD2 (5 bases). Germline V gene lookup returns CDR1 SGHTA and CDR2 FQGNSA. CDR3 length: 14 amino acids. Trimming took off 5 bases at V and 6 bases at J, with 17 bases between the two ends. CDR3 sequence (DNA): TGTGCCAGCAGCCCGGGGTATCCGGGCCCCGAGCAGTACTTC. Its translation is CASSPGYPGPEQYF.

This clonotype was detected many times. The chain is built from TRBV11-1 and TRBJ1-1, with D possibly matching TRBD1 (6 bases). Germline CDR1 is SGHAT and CDR2 is FQDESV (reference sequence). V was clipped by 3 bases and J by 1 base, with 12 bases between them. CDR3 length equals 15 residues. The CDR3 region is CASSFSGHPNTEAFF. The CDR3 nucleotides are TGTGCCAGCAGCTTCTCGGGACACCCGAACACTGAAGCTTTCTTT.

This clonotype was counted ten times or more. The V call is TRBV2, the J call TRBJ2-7; perhaps TRBD2 as D (6 bases). Germline loops: CDR1 SNHLY, CDR2 FYNNEI. V lost 8 bases, J lost 3 bases, and 14 bases lay in between. The CDR3 runs to 13 residues. The CDR3 sequence: CASSQGEDYEQYF. The CDR3 DNA sequence: TGTGCCAGCTCCCAAGGGGAGGACTACGAGCAGTACTTC. The whole variable domain, remainder taken from reference TRBV2 and TRBJ2-7, is EPEVTQTPSHQVTQMGQEVILRCVPISNHLYFYWYRQILGQKVEFLVSFYNNEISEKSEIFDDQFSVERPDGSNFTLKIRSTKLEDSAMYFCASSQGEDYEQYFGPGTRLTVT.

In its sample, this clonotype was seen many times. Written as DNA, the CDR3 is TGTGCCAGCGGCCAAAGGTGGGACAGCGCAGGTACCTACGAGCAGTACTTC. Translated: CASGQRWDSAGTYEQYF. The chain couples TRBV27 to TRBJ2-7; 7 bases align to TRBD1. The CDR3 sequence is 17 residues long. V lost 8 bases and J lost 2; bases outside the gene matches: 18. CDR1 MNHEY and CDR2 SMNVEV come from the germline V gene (reference sequence).

V and J are TRBV28 and TRBJ2-2; D is tentatively TRBD1 or TRBD2 (5 bases each). V was shortened by 2 bases and J by 7 bases, with 11 bases between the two germline ends. The CDR3 loop spans 14 amino acids. Looked up from germline, CDR1 is MDHEN and CDR2 is SYDVKM. The CDR3 DNA reads as TGTGCCAGCAGTTTAGGGGGTTATGGCGGGGAGCTGTTTTTT. Protein product: CASSLGGYGGELFF.

The chain recombines TRBV5-1 with TRBJ2-2; maybe TRBD2 (5 bases). CDR1 SGHRS and CDR2 YFSETQ come from the germline V gene. CDR3 length: 15 amino acids. The V and J ends lost 5 bases and 1 base respectively, with 12 bases between them. CDR3 coding DNA: TGCGCCAGCAGGGACTTGAGTATGAACACCGGGGAGCTGTTTTTT. It yields the protein CASRDLSMNTGELFF.

This clonotype was observed at least ten times. V and J are TRBV7-8 and TRBJ1-3, with TRBD1 matching 9 bases. The CDR3 extends over 14 amino acids. The V segment lost 5 bases and the J segment 3 bases; nucleotides outside the gene matches: 2. Germline CDR1 reads SGHVS; CDR2 reads FQNEAQ. In DNA, the CDR3 is TGTGCCAGCAGCCAGACAGGGGGTGGAAACACCATATATTTT. Translation gives CASSQTGGGNTIYF.

The chain combines TRBV30 with TRBJ1-5; D is possibly TRBD1 (6 bases). The CDR3 extends over 13 amino acids. Looked up from germline, CDR1 is GTSNPN and CDR2 is SVGIG (reference sequence). Trimming pared 5 bases from V and 5 bases from J, leaving 13 bases between. The CDR3: CAWETGADQPQHF. The CDR3 DNA is TGTGCCTGGGAGACAGGCGCGGATCAGCCCCAGCATTTT.

Many counts were recorded for this clonotype. The J gene is TRBJ1-4, the V gene TRBV2, with 9 nucleotides matching TRBD1. Germline CDR1 is SNHLY and CDR2 is FYNNEI. The CDR3 is made up of 15 amino acids. The J segment lost 7 bases and the V segment lost 7 bases, leaving 10 bases of the junction unmatched. As DNA, the CDR3 is TGTGCCAGCAATCCGGGACAGGGACTAAGTGAAAAACTGTTTTTT. Its translation: CASNPGQGLSEKLFF.

This clonotype was seen at least ten times. The rearrangement uses TRBV7-9 and TRBJ1-2; D not resolved. CDR1 SEHNR and CDR2 FQNEAQ come from the germline V gene (reference sequence). This CDR3 is built from 13 residues. The V end was cut by 5 bases, the J end by 4 bases, with 11 bases between. CDR3 loop: CASSPTEAYGYTF. The CDR3 bases are TGTGCCAGCAGCCCTACGGAGGCCTATGGCTACACCTTC. The variable domain in full, with the rest retrieved from reference TRBV7-9 and TRBJ1-2, is DTGVSQNPRHKITKRGQNVTFRCDPISEHNRLYWYRQTLGQGPEFLTYFQNEAQLEKSRLLSDRFSAERPKGSFSTLEIQRTEQGDSAMYLCASSPTEAYGYTFGSGTRLTVV.

This clonotype was seen ten or more times. The rearrangement links TRBV3-1 to TRBJ1-1; 11 bases map to TRBD1. Germline assignment: CDR1 LGHDT and CDR2 YNNKEL (reference sequence). There are 16 residues in the CDR3. Trimming removed 4 bases from V and 1 base from J; junction bases left unmatched: 5. CDR3 amino acids: CASSLGTGGRNTEAFF. CDR3 DNA sequence: TGTGCCAGCAGCCTCGGGACAGGGGGGCGGAACACTGAAGCTTTCTTT. The complete variable domain, with remaining parts taken from reference TRBV3-1 and TRBJ1-1, reads DTAVSQTPKYLVTQMGNDKSIKCEQNLGHDTMYWYKQDSKKFLKIMFSYNNKELIINETVPNRFSPKSPDKAHLNLHINSLELGDSAVYFCASSLGTGGRNTEAFFGQGTRLTVV.

This clonotype has ten or more counts. The chain recombines TRBV12-3 or TRBV12-4 with TRBJ2-3, with D hard to call. Deletions cut 0 bases from V and 0 bases from J, with 7 bases between. The length of the CDR3 is 15 residues. CDR3 bases: TGTGCCAGCAGTTTAGCGGGCCACAGCACAGATACGCAGTATTTT. It is translated as CASSLAGHSTDTQYF.

The sample holds a few counts of this clonotype. At one end the junction does not follow the germline gene, possibly because of a read error. V is TRBV7-8 and J is TRBJ1-2, with D hard to call. The CDR3 has 11 residues. Looked up from germline, CDR1 is SGHVS and CDR2 is FQNEAQ. The DNA of the CDR3 is TGCAGCGTTGCGCTTAACTATGGCTACACCTTC. It codes for CSVALNYGYTF.

Turning to this clonotype: A read error is possible here, since a much larger clone lies one base away. CDR3: CAWGIKGTANEKLFF. The CDR3 DNA reads TGTGCCTGGGGGATAAAGGGGACGGCTAATGAAAAACTGTTTTTT. The chain links TRBV30 to TRBJ1-4, with TRBD1 as a possible D gene (5 bases). CDR3 length equals 15 residues. V was cut by 5 bases and J by 3 bases, with 16 bases left in between. CDR1 is GTSNPN, CDR2 SVGIG, per germline (reference sequence).

The table lists this clonotype with many counts. This chain links TRBV7-8 with TRBJ2-1, with TRBD2 matching over 13 bases. CDR3 length: 15 amino acids. The ends lost 6 bases at V and 6 bases at J; junction bases unmatched: 5. CDR1 SGHVS and CDR2 FQNEAQ come from the germline V gene. In DNA form, the CDR3 reads TGTGCCAGCAGGAAGACTAGCGGGAGGTTCAATGAGCAGTTCTTC. Translating gives CASRKTSGRFNEQFF.

Written as DNA, the CDR3 is TGTGCCAGTAGCGGAGTGGGAGCGGGCGAGCAGTACTTC. This codes for CASSGVGAGEQYF. V usage is TRBV19 and J usage is TRBJ2-7; TRBD2 is a possible D gene (6 bases). Germline V lookup: CDR1 LNHDA, CDR2 SQIVND (reference sequence). Trimming cost V 6 bases and J 6 bases, with 15 bases left between them. This CDR3 comprises 13 residues.

This clonotype has just a few counts. The chain is built from TRBV20-1 and TRBJ2-7; 13 bases are a match to TRBD2. The CDR3 spans 15 residues. V dropped 4 bases and J dropped 4; count of bases not matched to a gene: 7. Germline V lookup: CDR1 DFQATT, CDR2 SNEGSKA (reference sequence). As DNA, the CDR3 is TGCAGTGCTATTAGCCAGACTAGCGGGAGGTACGAGCAGTACTTC. Encoded protein: CSAISQTSGRYEQYF.

The rearrangement links TRBV11-1 to TRBJ2-7; D is ambiguous. Trimming took 7 bases from V and 4 from J, leaving 11 bases between them. The CDR3 has 12 residues. Germline V gene lookup returns CDR1 SGHAT and CDR2 FQDESV (reference sequence). CDR3 amino acids: CASNTNQYEQYF. In DNA form, the CDR3 reads TGTGCCAGCAACACTAACCAGTACGAGCAGTACTTC.

This clonotype has a count of ten or more. The rearrangement uses TRBV20-1 and TRBJ1-5, with TRBD1 matching 8 bases. CDR3 length: 16 amino acids. Trimming at V came to 0 bases and at J to 2 bases, leaving 6 bases not matched to a gene. CDR1 is DFQATT, CDR2 SNEGSKA, per germline (reference sequence). CDR3 protein: CSAREPQGAGNQPQHF. The CDR3 DNA reads TGCAGTGCTAGAGAACCCCAGGGGGCAGGCAATCAGCCCCAGCATTTT.

The chain joins TRBV30 to TRBJ1-1, with D unresolved. The CDR3 sequence is 16 residues long. In germline, CDR1 is GTSNPN, CDR2 SVGIG (reference sequence). V shed 4 bases and J shed 0 bases, with 18 bases lying between them. CDR3 in DNA: TGTGCCTGGAACCCGGACGGGTTCCCGATGAACACTGAAGCTTTCTTT. It encodes CAWNPDGFPMNTEAFF.